The entry below gives a single TCR beta chain sequence along with its context. Its antigen is still unknown. There are no base qualities to consult, and no much larger clone falls within one base. The CDR3 runs 19 residues from the cysteine to the phenylalanine. Just the 57-base CDR3 DNA is kept, in frame starting at base 1. CDR1 and CDR2 are read off the germline V gene (reference sequence) as LGHDT and YNNKEL. V is pared back by 4 bases and J by 5 bases, with 29 bases lying between the germline termini. The data derive from a study of CD8 T cells in ankylosing spondylitis (dated by TCRdb to 2016 to 2017). For context, the study as a whole: T cell receptor beta repertoires were profiled in healthy donors and ankylosing spondylitis patients so that disease-linked TCR variants could be found. In total, the full study cohort was made up of roughly 100 healthy donors and some 26 ankylosing spondylitis patients. Peripheral blood samples were taken, and synovial fluid was additionally collected from ankylosing spondylitis patients. Results the study describes overall, beyond this receptor: The disease-linked clones were reported to be significantly enriched in matched synovial fluid samples from ankylosing spondylitis patients. A TCR beta motif made up of several highly homologous amino acid variants appeared to be characteristic of blood from ankylosing spondylitis patients. Some of the motif variants had been reported before in the synovial fluid and blood of reactive arthritis patients, a finding that suggests common disease-initiation mechanisms. A CD8+ phenotype was shown by the disease-linked clones, which were found at relatively low frequencies in peripheral blood.

The sequencer listed for this sample is Illumina HiSeq 2500. Quantitative 5'-RACE with molecular barcodes was the method used to prepare the TCR beta libraries. The original pipeline was this. A new computational method based on a probabilistic model of VDJ rearrangement was used to identify disease-linked TCR variants. Using fastp at Q25 and MiXCR, TCRdb reprocessed the public reads and kept productive beta chains. Each CDR3 protein gets just one entry, which takes the most common genes and DNA from the rows behind it. TCRdb assigned the V and J calls; the authors' analysis was not used. The sample includes 220,000 or so distinct CDR3 sequences, with roughly a tenth observed a single time. Together, the top ten hold approximately 20% of the sample.

The sequence came from a male donor with ankylosing spondylitis or in good health (not recorded which). The sequence joins TRBV3-1 to TRBJ1-2; matching of 5 bases hints at TRBD1 as the D gene. Sequencing used blood, either unsorted or a sorted T cell fraction (not recorded which). The nucleotides read TGTGCCAGCAGCCGCGTAAGGGGATACTCCCAGGGCAGTATGTATGGCTACACCTTC. Its translation is CASSRVRGYSQGSMYGYTF.